This T cell receptor (beta chain) came from a study of blood T cell repertoires in COVID-19. For the study at large: Sources were T cells, B-cell-depleted T cells, or PBMCs; the material itself was cDNA or gDNA.

Donors in Cohort 3 who had recovered were those with two negative PCRs, healthcare professional clearance, or resolution of their symptoms. This CDR3 has 14 residues. V lost 7 bases, J lost 1 base, and 13 bases lay in between. The germline V gene encodes CDR1 MNHEY and CDR2 SVGAGI. Assay used: immunoSEQ multiplex PCR; TCRdb lists only in-frame clones, some missing. The table includes 350,000 to 400,000 clones, roughly 89% detected once. The chain combines TRBV6-5 with TRBJ1-1, with D perhaps TRBD1 (5 bases). The sequenced material came from PBMCs or T cells enriched from blood (not recorded which). This receptor was obtained from a woman in her 30s who had recovered from COVID-19. The CDR3 DNA reads TGTGCCAGCAAAAGGGGTTTTTGGAACACTGAAGCTTTCTTT. It is translated as CASKRGFWNTEAFF.